The 3 T cell receptor beta chains below come from one sample, sequenced in a study of technical replicates of blood from a few donors. Here immunoSEQ multiplex PCR was the method, and the copy in TCRdb shows in-frame clones only, minus some. The sample includes about 75,000 clones, about 97% of them seen just once. The sequencing sample was made of T cells isolated from PBMCs. These receptors all come from a human donor in good health.

The DNA for the CDR3 is TGTGCCAGCAGCCCAAAGCAGGGTGATGGCTACACCTTC. This sequence encodes CASSPKQGDGYTF. This rearrangement joins TRBV7-3 to TRBJ1-2; a weak D match, TRBD1 (5 bases). Trimming removed 5 bases from V and 6 bases from J, with 13 bases in between. The CDR3 runs 13 residues. Germline V gene data show CDR1 as SGHTA and CDR2 as FQGTGA.

This clone was detected once. The chain employs TRBV28 and TRBJ2-1; TRBD2 aligns across 7 bases. V shed 3 bases and J 4 bases; nucleotides not matched to a gene: 3. The CDR3 length is 14 residues. Germline-derived CDR1 and CDR2 are MDHEN and SYDVKM. CDR3 bases: TGTGCCAGCAGTTTGGCGGGGGTGTACAATGAGCAGTTCTTC. It is translated as CASSLAGVYNEQFF.

The chain uses TRBV5-1 and TRBJ1-1; D unclear. The germline V gene has CDR1 SGHRS and CDR2 YFSETQ. The CDR3 runs 13 residues. Trimming shortened V by 0 bases and J by 0 bases, and 3 bases separated the two germline ends. The CDR3 sequence is CASSLELNTEAFF. The CDR3 nucleotides read TGCGCCAGCAGCTTGGAGCTGAACACTGAAGCTTTCTTT.